This T cell receptor beta chain is from a study of PD-L1 blockade in urothelial cancer. Study in general: In 2014, patients got going on atezolizumab, taking 1,200 mg intravenously every 3 weeks.

It was locally advanced or metastatic urothelial carcinoma that patients had. Each patient gave between 1 and 8 samples of peripheral blood mononuclear cells, which were collected pretreatment and during treatment. This table comes from immunoSEQ multiplex PCR, and its TCRdb copy is limited to in-frame clones, with some not included. The sample contains 70,000 or so clones, about 89% of which appear only once. Germline CDR1 MNHNS, CDR2 SASEGT. The ends were cut back, 6 bases at V and 4 bases at J, with 12 bases in the middle. The CDR3 sequence is 13 residues long. The sample consisted of PBMCs, taken around atezolizumab (anti-PD-L1) treatment. The sequence was obtained from a man aged 55 to 70 with urothelial cancer. The J gene is TRBJ2-5, the V gene TRBV6-1; a possible D gene is TRBD1 (6 bases). The CDR3 nucleotides are TGTGCCAGCAGGCTACAGGGTCCAGAGACCCAGTACTTC. Protein sequence: CASRLQGPETQYF.